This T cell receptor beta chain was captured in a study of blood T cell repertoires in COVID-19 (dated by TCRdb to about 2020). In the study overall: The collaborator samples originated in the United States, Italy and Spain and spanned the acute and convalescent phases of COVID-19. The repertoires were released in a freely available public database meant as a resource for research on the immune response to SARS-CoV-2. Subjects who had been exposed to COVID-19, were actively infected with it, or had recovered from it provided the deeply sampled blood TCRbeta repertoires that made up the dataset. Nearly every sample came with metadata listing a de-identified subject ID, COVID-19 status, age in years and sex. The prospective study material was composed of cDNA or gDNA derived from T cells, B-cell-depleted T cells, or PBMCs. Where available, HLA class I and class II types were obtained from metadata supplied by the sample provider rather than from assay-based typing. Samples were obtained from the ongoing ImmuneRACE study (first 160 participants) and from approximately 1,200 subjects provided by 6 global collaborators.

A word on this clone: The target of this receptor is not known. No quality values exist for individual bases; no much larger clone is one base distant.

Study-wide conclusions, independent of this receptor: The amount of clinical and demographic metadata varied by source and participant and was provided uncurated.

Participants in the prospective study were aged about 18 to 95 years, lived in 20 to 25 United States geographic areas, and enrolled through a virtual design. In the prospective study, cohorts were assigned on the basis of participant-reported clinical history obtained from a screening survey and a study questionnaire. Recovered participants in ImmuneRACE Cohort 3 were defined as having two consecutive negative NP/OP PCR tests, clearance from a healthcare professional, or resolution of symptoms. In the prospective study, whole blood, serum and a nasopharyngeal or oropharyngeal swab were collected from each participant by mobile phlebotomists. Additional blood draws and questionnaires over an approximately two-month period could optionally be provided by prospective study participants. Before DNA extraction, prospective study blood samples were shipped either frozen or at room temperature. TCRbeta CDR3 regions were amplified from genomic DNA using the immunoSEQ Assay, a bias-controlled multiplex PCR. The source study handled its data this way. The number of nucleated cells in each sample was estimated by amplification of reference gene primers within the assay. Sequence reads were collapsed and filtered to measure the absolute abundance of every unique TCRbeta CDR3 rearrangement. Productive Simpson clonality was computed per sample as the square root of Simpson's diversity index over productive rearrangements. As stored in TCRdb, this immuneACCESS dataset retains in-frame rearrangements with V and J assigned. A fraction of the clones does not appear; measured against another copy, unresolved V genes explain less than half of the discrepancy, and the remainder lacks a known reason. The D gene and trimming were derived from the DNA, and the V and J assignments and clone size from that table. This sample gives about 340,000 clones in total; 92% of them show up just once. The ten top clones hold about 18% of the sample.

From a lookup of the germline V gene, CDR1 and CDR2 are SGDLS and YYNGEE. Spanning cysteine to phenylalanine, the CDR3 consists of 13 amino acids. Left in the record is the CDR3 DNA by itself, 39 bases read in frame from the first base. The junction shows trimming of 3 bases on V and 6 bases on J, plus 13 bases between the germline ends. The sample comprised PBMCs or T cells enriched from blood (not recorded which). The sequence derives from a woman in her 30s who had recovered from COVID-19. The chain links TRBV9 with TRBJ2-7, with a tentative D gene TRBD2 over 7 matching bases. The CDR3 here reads CASSAWGGPEQYF. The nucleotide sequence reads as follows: TGTGCCAGCAGCGCCTGGGGGGGGCCCGAGCAGTACTTC.